A single sample gave rise to the 15 T cell receptor beta chains below, sequenced in a study of CD8+CD57+ T cells in acquired aplastic anemia. Researchers used genomic DNA as the template to profile TCR beta VDJ and CDR3. TCRdb processed the reads anew with MiXCR; each CDR3 protein has one entry. The table has around 200,000 distinct CDR3 sequences, less than 60% seen once. For sequencing, patients were chosen who had shown expansion of CD8+CD57+ cells by flow cytometry. Material for sequencing was sorted CD4+, CD8+, or CD8+CD57+ T cells (not recorded which) from PBMCs. These receptors were collected from a human donor with aplastic anemia.

This clonotype was observed once. The chain links TRBV7-9 to TRBJ1-5, with D unresolved. Trimming shortened V by 3 bases and J by 6 bases, and 12 bases separated the two germline ends. The CDR3 runs to 14 residues. Germline assignment: CDR1 SEHNR and CDR2 FQNEAQ (reference sequence). Here the CDR3 DNA reads TGTGCCAGCAGCTTGCAGGCCTCTGTTCAGCCCCAGCATTTT. Amino acids: CASSLQASVQPQHF.

The chain joins TRBV2 to TRBJ1-2; 10 nucleotides align to TRBD1. With V trimmed by 6 bases and J by 4 bases, 11 bases remained unmatched. CDR3 size: 16 residues. CDR1 and CDR2 from the germline V gene are SNHLY and FYNNEI. The CDR3 here is CASSRDRGVGRYGYTF. CDR3 nucleotides: TGTGCCAGCAGCCGGGACAGGGGCGTAGGTCGCTATGGCTACACCTTC. The whole variable domain, remainder taken from reference TRBV2 and TRBJ1-2, is EPEVTQTPSHQVTQMGQEVILRCVPISNHLYFYWYRQILGQKVEFLVSFYNNEISEKSEIFDDQFSVERPDGSNFTLKIRSTKLEDSAMYFCASSRDRGVGRYGYTFGSGTRLTVV.

This clonotype has just one count. The rearrangement links TRBV2 to TRBJ2-4; a possible D gene is TRBD1 (5 bases). CDR1 and CDR2 (germline): SNHLY, FYNNEI. V lost 5 bases to trimming and J lost 15 bases, with 26 bases between them. The CDR3 consists of 15 residues. CDR3 amino acids: CASSPRRISGAVRYF. CDR3 nucleotides: TGTGCCAGCAGTCCGAGACGGATCTCTGGGGCAGTTCGGTACTTC.

This clonotype was seen many times. The chain carries TRBV9 and TRBJ2-7; 12 bases are shared with TRBD2. CDR3 length: 14 residues. V trimming: 4 bases; J trimming: 4 bases; junction bases outside the gene matches: 3. Germline CDR1 SGDLS, CDR2 YYNGEE. The CDR3 DNA reads TGTGCCAGCAGCCCTGGACTAGCGGGGTACGAGCAGTACTTC. Its protein is CASSPGLAGYEQYF. Filled out from reference TRBV9 and TRBJ2-7, the complete variable domain reads DSGVTQTPKHLITATGQRVTLRCSPRSGDLSVYWYQQSLDQGLQFLIQYYNGEERAKGNILERFSAQQFPDLHSELNLSSLELGDSALYFCASSPGLAGYEQYFGPGTRLTVT.

The chain carries TRBV24-1 and TRBJ1-5; the match to TRBD1 covers 7 bases. The CDR3 covers 13 residues. Germline V gene sequence: CDR1 KGHDR, CDR2 SFDVKD. Losses at the gene ends were 9 bases for V and 9 bases for J; bases not matched to a gene: 10. The CDR3 DNA is TGTGCCACCTCGGGACAGAGCAGGGGGCCCCAGCATTTT. Protein: CATSGQSRGPQHF.

The chain is built from TRBV11-1 and TRBJ1-4; D is unclear. The germline V gene encodes CDR1 SGHAT and CDR2 FQDESV (reference sequence). The CDR3 contains 19 residues. The V end lost 5 bases, the J end lost 0 bases, and 22 bases lay between the germline ends. The CDR3 here is CASSTGISPLYSTNEKLFF. CDR3 nucleotides: TGTGCCAGCAGCACCGGAATATCCCCGCTTTACTCAACTAATGAAAAACTGTTTTTT.

CDR3 sequence reads: CSATGTGNTIYF. CDR3 nucleotides: TGCAGCGCGACAGGGACTGGAAACACCATATATTTT. The genes are TRBV29-1 and TRBJ1-3; the match to TRBD1 covers 7 bases. This CDR3 has 12 amino acids. After removal of 7 bases from V and 2 bases from J, the junction contained 2 bases not matched to a gene. CDR1 and CDR2 from the germline V gene are SQVTM and ANQGSEA.

The J gene is TRBJ1-5, the V gene TRBV6-1; tentative D call: TRBD1 (6 bases). From germline, CDR1 is MNHNS and CDR2 SASEGT. Trimming stripped 6 bases from V and 2 bases from J, with 17 bases between. CDR3 length: 16 amino acids. Written as DNA, the CDR3 is TGTGCCAGCAGACCCCAACAGGGTATGGGCAATCAGCCCCAGCATTTT. Translated: CASRPQQGMGNQPQHF.

Many counts were recorded for this clonotype. This chain joins TRBV7-8 and TRBJ2-7; D is unclear. V lost 5 bases and J 7 bases, leaving 9 bases between the germline ends. The germline V gene has CDR1 SGHVS and CDR2 FQNEAQ. The CDR3 contains 11 residues. Here the CDR3 reads CASSLQREQYF. The CDR3 coding sequence is TGTGCCAGCAGCCTACAGAGGGAGCAGTACTTC.

This clonotype was recorded at least ten times. The chain couples TRBV10-3 to TRBJ2-1; 11 nucleotides align to TRBD2. The V gene's germline CDR1 is ENHRY and CDR2 SYGVKD. With V trimmed by 1 base and J by 5 bases, 1 base remained unmatched. The CDR3 has 15 amino acids. CDR3 loop: CAISELLAGDNEQFF. The CDR3 bases are TGTGCCATCAGTGAGTTACTAGCGGGAGACAATGAGCAGTTCTTC.

This clonotype was counted a few times. The chain combines TRBV10-3 with TRBJ2-7; D is unresolved. The CDR3 contains 14 residues. Germline loops: CDR1 ENHRY, CDR2 SYGVKD. V was pared by 6 bases and J by 7 bases, with 19 bases between. CDR3 protein: CAISPLGNSAEQYF. The CDR3 nucleotides read TGTGCCATCAGCCCATTGGGGAATTCTGCGGAGCAGTACTTC.

V and J are TRBV2 and TRBJ2-1, with 9 nucleotides matching TRBD1. After removal of 3 bases from V and 7 bases from J, the junction contained 1 base not matched to a gene. Per germline, CDR1 SNHLY and CDR2 FYNNEI. The CDR3 is 13 amino acids. In DNA, the CDR3 is TGTGCCAGCAGTGATGGGACAGGGAATGAGCAGTTCTTC. Translating it yields CASSDGTGNEQFF.

The V gene is TRBV5-5, the J gene TRBJ2-5; 7 bases fit TRBD2. The CDR3 covers 11 residues. CDR1 and CDR2 (germline): SGHKS, YYEKEE (reference sequence). Losses at the gene ends were 5 bases for V and 5 bases for J; bases not matched to a gene: 0. Here the CDR3 reads CASRRGETQYF. CDR3 nucleotides: TGTGCCAGCAGGCGGGGGGAGACCCAGTACTTC.

V is TRBV11-2 and J is TRBJ2-3, with unresolved D. Germline V lookup: CDR1 SGHAT, CDR2 FQNNGV. Trimming stripped 6 bases from V and 4 bases from J, with 26 bases between. The length of the CDR3 is 18 residues. CDR3 bases: TGTGCCAGCAGTTTCGGACCGCTGCTCGGAGTGGGTGCAGATACGCAGTATTTT. It encodes CASSFGPLLGVGADTQYF.

DNA of the CDR3: TGCAGCGCCGGGGGGACTTACGAGCAGTACTTC. It is translated as CSAGGTYEQYF. This chain uses TRBV29-1 with TRBJ2-7; 7 bases match TRBD2. The CDR3 runs to 11 residues. Germline V CDR1 and CDR2: SQVTM, ANQGSEA. V shed 7 bases, J shed 4 bases, and the junction held 4 bases outside the gene matches.